The rows below give T cell receptor beta chains drawn from one sample of a study of T cell responses to AZD1222 COVID-19 vaccine. Clones were sequenced by immunoSEQ multiplex PCR, and TCRdb holds only the in-frame ones, with some missing. The table shows under 150,000 clones, with around 93% occurring only once. Sequenced material: peripheral blood, taken on day 0 of AZD1222 vaccination. The receptors were gathered from an adult in good health. Both conserved end residues are part of each CDR3. Fields, in order: clone size, J gene, D gene, V gene, CDR3 DNA, CDR3 protein. The D gene is left open where the match is weak. Size tells how often a clone was seen (once, few, many) or the class of an expanded clone, and some rows leave it out.

NA	TRBJ1-4	TRBD1	TRBV5-4	TGTGCCTACAGGTTGACAGGGTCAGGAGAAAAACTGTTTTTT	CAYRLTGSGEKLFF
NA	TRBJ2-3	NA	TRBV5-1	TGCGCCAGCAGCCCAAGACTAGGAGATACGCAGTATTTT	CASSPRLGDTQYF
once	TRBJ1-2	TRBD1	TRBV4-1	TGCGCCAGCAGCCAAGACCCGACAGGGACCTACTATGGCTACACCTTC	CASSQDPTGTYYGYTF
NA	TRBJ1-6	NA	TRBV12-5	TGTGCTAGTGGTTTACGTTTTCCGGGGAGCTCCTATAATTCACCCCTCCACTTT	CASGLRFPGSSYNSPLHF
once	TRBJ1-2	NA	TRBV21-1	TGTGCCAGCAGCAAAGCGCTTTGGGGACAAATAACAATAAACTATGGCTACACCTTC	CASSKALWGQITINYGYTF
NA	TRBJ1-5	NA	TRBV3-1/TRBV3-2	TGTGCCAGCAGCCAAGATGAAACTCAGCCCCAGCATTTT	CASSQDETQPQHF
few	TRBJ2-5	TRBD2	TRBV5-4	TGTGCCAGCAGGACAGCGGGAGGGAGGGGAGAGACCCAGTACTTC	CASRTAGGRGETQYF
NA	TRBJ2-7	TRBD2	TRBV11-2	TGTGCCAGCAGCTTAGAACGGGGGGCCTACGAGCAGTACTTC	CASSLERGAYEQYF
NA	TRBJ1-6	TRBD1	TRBV6-5	TGTGCCAGCAGTTACCTGTCGGGACAGGGAAATTCACCCCTCCACTTT	CASSYLSGQGNSPLHF
NA	TRBJ2-1	TRBD2	TRBV7-9	TGTGCCAGCAGACACCCTAGCGGGAAGTGGGGAAATGAGCAGTTCTTC	CASRHPSGKWGNEQFF
NA	TRBJ1-1	NA	TRBV7-7	TGTGCCAGCAGCTCGGGCGTTGGCACTGAAGCTTTCTTT	CASSSGVGTEAFF
NA	TRBJ1-1	NA	TRBV12-3/TRBV12-4	TGTGCCAGCAGACCGACGAACACTGAAGCTTTCTTT	CASRPTNTEAFF
NA	TRBJ1-3	NA	TRBV2	TGTGCCAGCAGTGAAGTGGGACTTCGCTCTGGAAACACCATATATTTT	CASSEVGLRSGNTIYF
NA	TRBJ2-6	NA	TRBV9	TGTGCCAGCAGCCCTAGGAGGGGGACCGGGGCCAACGTCCTGACTTTC	CASSPRRGTGANVLTF
NA	TRBJ2-5	TRBD2	TRBV9	TGTGCCAGCAGCCCCGGGACTAGCGGGCAAGAGACCCAGTACTTC	CASSPGTSGQETQYF
NA	TRBJ1-5	NA	TRBV6-6	TGTGCCAGCAGACCCGAAAGTCAGCCCCAGCATTTT	CASRPESQPQHF
NA	TRBJ1-1	NA	TRBV20-1	TGCAGTGCTAGAGACCGGACTGAAGCTTTCTTT	CSARDRTEAFF
NA	TRBJ2-1	TRBD2	TRBV7-2	TGTGCCAGCAGCTTAGTAGCGGGAGATGGGGATGAGCAGTTCTTC	CASSLVAGDGDEQFF
NA	TRBJ2-1	NA	TRBV7-8	TGTGCCAGCAGCAAGGGACACGGTGGGGTGAGCGTAACCTACAATGAGCAGTTCTTC	CASSKGHGGVSVTYNEQFF
NA	TRBJ1-2	NA	TRBV12-3/TRBV12-4	TGTGCCAGCAGTTTAAGGGTCAGGGTTGGCTACACCTTC	CASSLRVRVGYTF
NA	TRBJ1-2	NA	TRBV5-8	TGTGCCAGCAGCTTACCGGGCCGCTATGGCTACACCTTC	CASSLPGRYGYTF
NA	TRBJ1-1	NA	TRBV18	TGTGCCAGCTCATCCGACAGCTTGAACACTGAAGCTTTCTTT	CASSSDSLNTEAFF
NA	TRBJ1-5	TRBD1	TRBV19	TGTGCCAGCAGGGGGGGGTCGGGCCCAGGAGTCAGCAATCAGCCCCAGCATTTT	CASRGGSGPGVSNQPQHF
NA	TRBJ1-3	TRBD1	TRBV19	TGTGCCAGTAGTCTGGGGACAGGAGCCTCTGGAAACACCATATATTTT	CASSLGTGASGNTIYF
NA	TRBJ2-2	NA	TRBV3-1/TRBV3-2	TGTGCCAGCAGCCAATTCGCACTAGCTCCCACCGGGGAGCTGTTTTTT	CASSQFALAPTGELFF